A selection of T cell receptor beta chains follows, all from one sample in a study of control samples from healthy donors and cancer patients. The data were produced by immunoSEQ multiplex PCR, yet TCRdb's version contains in-frame clones alone and is incomplete. Of 150,000 to 200,000 clones in the sample, around 92% were seen once. Source material: blood. These receptors were taken from a woman between 40 and 50 years old in good health. Both conserved end residues are part of each CDR3. A D gene is named only where the DNA matches it firmly. Clone size is given for some rows only: seen once, a few or many times, or a class if the clone is expanded.

TRBD1	-	TRBV2	14	TRBJ1-2	TGTGCCAGCAGCGATTCGACAGGGAACTATGGCTACACCTTC	CASSDSTGNYGYTF
-	-	TRBV14	12	TRBJ2-7	TGTGCCAGCAGCCAAAATCAGTACGAGCAGTACTTC	CASSQNQYEQYF
TRBD1	-	TRBV18	16	TRBJ1-1	TGTGCCAGCTCACCACGTGAACAGGGGGCAAAGGTTGAAGCTTTCTTT	CASSPREQGAKVEAFF
-	-	TRBV24-1	16	TRBJ2-7	TGTGCCACCAGTGACCCGGGGGGCCCCCGGCCCTACGAGCAGTACTTC	CATSDPGGPRPYEQYF
TRBD1	-	TRBV5-4	14	TRBJ2-1	TGTGCCAGCAGCCCCGGGACAGGAAACAATGAGCAGTTCTTC	CASSPGTGNNEQFF
TRBD1	-	TRBV15	16	TRBJ2-1	TGTGCCACCAGCAGGGATCGGGACAGGGGGTCGAGTGAGCAGTTCTTC	CATSRDRDRGSSEQFF
TRBD1	few	TRBV7-9	14	TRBJ2-2	TGTGCCACCTCGGGACAGTCGAACACCGGGGAGCTGTTTTTT	CATSGQSNTGELFF
-	-	TRBV18	17	TRBJ2-5	TGTGCCAGCTCACCAACCACAGGGTTGGGGCAGGGAGAGACCCAGTACTTC	CASSPTTGLGQGETQYF
-	-	TRBV28	13	TRBJ1-1	TGTGCCAGCAGTTTTAGGGAGAACACTGAAGCTTTCTTT	CASSFRENTEAFF
TRBD2	-	TRBV11-1	16	TRBJ2-1	TGTGCCAGCAGCTATACCGCGGGGGGGTTTTACAATGAGCAGTTCTTC	CASSYTAGGFYNEQFF
-	-	TRBV7-9	18	TRBJ1-2	TGTGCCAGCAGCCGGTCTTTGAGCGGACAAATCCTTCCCTATGGCTACACCTTC	CASSRSLSGQILPYGYTF
-	few	TRBV2	13	TRBJ1-5	TGTGCCAGCACAGGGATGGTAAATCAGCCCCAGCATTTT	CASTGMVNQPQHF
-	-	TRBV10-2	13	TRBJ2-1	TGCGCCAGCAATTCGGGGGCCGCGGATGAGCAGTTCTTC	CASNSGAADEQFF
-	-	TRBV19	16	TRBJ1-1	TGTGCCAGTAGTCCCCAGGGGAGGCGGATGAACACTGAAGCTTTCTTT	CASSPQGRRMNTEAFF
-	-	TRBV18	14	TRBJ1-6	TGTGCCAGCTCACCCTCGGACGGGGATTCACCCCTCCACTTT	CASSPSDGDSPLHF
-	-	TRBV5-8	11	TRBJ2-2	TGTGCCAGTACACGAACCGGGGAGCTGTTTTTT	CASTRTGELFF
TRBD1	-	TRBV5-4	15	TRBJ2-5	TGTGCCAGCAGCTCACTACAGGGGGCAGGAGAGACCCAGTACTTC	CASSSLQGAGETQYF
-	-	TRBV10-2	14	TRBJ1-5	TGCGCCAGCAGTGTAGGGCAGTTCGGTCAGCCCCAGCATTTT	CASSVGQFGQPQHF
-	-	TRBV11-3	15	TRBJ2-1	TGTGCCAGCAGCTTAGAGGGGGGAACTTTGAATGAGCAGTTCTTC	CASSLEGGTLNEQFF
TRBD1	once	TRBV6-5	14	TRBJ1-3	TGTGCCAGCAGGGACAGGGGTTCTGGAAACACCATATATTTT	CASRDRGSGNTIYF
TRBD1	-	TRBV18	17	TRBJ1-2	TGTGCCAGCTCACCACTTGGACAGGGGGTCGGTATCTATGGCTACACCTTC	CASSPLGQGVGIYGYTF
TRBD1	-	TRBV6-5	13	TRBJ1-1	TGTGCCAGCAGTCTGACAGGGGCCACTGAAGCTTTCTTT	CASSLTGATEAFF
-	-	TRBV7-9	13	TRBJ1-1	TGTGCCAGCAGTGGGGGGCCCAACACTGAAGCTTTCTTT	CASSGGPNTEAFF
-	-	TRBV4-1	16	TRBJ1-1	TGCGCCAGCAGCCAAGATGGGATCGCGGAGAACACTGAAGCTTTCTTT	CASSQDGIAENTEAFF
-	-	TRBV7-6	15	TRBJ2-5	TGTGCCAGCAGCCCCGGAGGGGGTGAAGGGGAGACCCAGTACTTC	CASSPGGGEGETQYF
-	once	TRBV5-1	15	TRBJ2-7	TGCGCCAGCAGCTTGCTCCCGGACGGATCCTACGAGCAGTACTTC	CASSLLPDGSYEQYF
-	-	TRBV6-1	14	TRBJ1-1	TGTGCCAGCAGTGAAGCGCTTCCGGTTTCTGAAGCTTTCTTT	CASSEALPVSEAFF
-	-	TRBV2	15	TRBJ2-7	TGTGCCAGCAGGGATTATCCGGGAATCACCTACGAGCAGTACTTC	CASRDYPGITYEQYF
-	-	TRBV6-7	10	TRBJ1-5	TGTGCCAGCAGTAAGGAGCCCCAGCATTTT	CASSKEPQHF
TRBD1	-	TRBV15	17	TRBJ2-3	TGTGCCACCAGCAGTCCTAGGGAGGGACAGGGGCCAGATACGCAGTATTTT	CATSSPREGQGPDTQYF
-	-	TRBV6-5	16	TRBJ1-2	TGTGCCAGCAGTTACTCAGCAGGGCAAGTTAACTATGGCTACACCTTC	CASSYSAGQVNYGYTF
TRBD1	-	TRBV7-9	12	TRBJ1-1	TGTGCCAGCAGCCTTAGTCCAGGGGGGGCTTTCTTT	CASSLSPGGAFF
-	-	TRBV19	14	TRBJ1-2	TGTGCCAGTACCTTATTCCAGGGAACGGAAGGCTACACCTTC	CASTLFQGTEGYTF
-	-	TRBV6-6	15	TRBJ2-2	TGTGCCAGCAAGCTGGGACCTGCGGACACCGGGGAGCTGTTTTTT	CASKLGPADTGELFF
TRBD1	-	TRBV5-6	16	TRBJ2-3	TGTGCCAGCAGCTCTTTGACAGGGGGACTCACAGATACGCAGTATTTT	CASSSLTGGLTDTQYF
-	-	TRBV14	13	TRBJ1-2	TGTGCCAGCAGCCCTTCTTCGAACTATGGCTACACCTTC	CASSPSSNYGYTF
-	-	TRBV19	14	TRBJ2-2	TGTGCCAGTAGTTTTGGGGGATTTACCGGGGAGCTGTTTTTT	CASSFGGFTGELFF
TRBD1	-	TRBV19	16	TRBJ1-6	TGTGCCAGTAGTAGTACCGGGACAGGACATAATTCACCCCTCCACTTT	CASSSTGTGHNSPLHF
-	-	TRBV5-1	14	TRBJ1-1	TGCGCCAGCAGCTCACAGGGTATGAACACTGAAGCTTTCTTT	CASSSQGMNTEAFF
-	-	TRBV5-1	15	TRBJ2-3	TGCGCCAGCAGCTTGGAGGGCCGTTACACAGATACGCAGTATTTT	CASSLEGRYTDTQYF
-	-	TRBV27	12	TRBJ1-1	TGTGCCAGCAGTTTTCTACAGGGCCGAGCTTTCTTT	CASSFLQGRAFF
-	-	TRBV2	13	TRBJ2-3	TGTGCCAGCAGGGGCCACAGCACAGATACGCAGTATTTT	CASRGHSTDTQYF
TRBD2	-	TRBV6-2/TRBV6-3	18	TRBJ2-3	TGTGCCAGCAGTTACCAACTAGCGGGGGGCCCCAGGACGGATACGCAGTATTTT	CASSYQLAGGPRTDTQYF
-	-	TRBV29-1	12	TRBJ2-3	TGCAGCGTTCCAACGAGCACAGATACGCAGTATTTT	CSVPTSTDTQYF
-	-	TRBV2	11	TRBJ2-7	TGTGCCAGCAGTGAATACTACGAGCAGTACTTC	CASSEYYEQYF
-	-	TRBV5-6	14	TRBJ1-2	TGTGCCAGCAGCTTGGCCACTAACGGCTATGGCTACACCTTC	CASSLATNGYGYTF
-	-	TRBV5-4	16	TRBJ1-2	TGTGCCAGCAGCTTGGGCGGGGGGTCAGATAACTATGGCTACACCTTC	CASSLGGGSDNYGYTF
-	-	TRBV6-6	13	TRBJ1-1	TGTGCCAGCAGTTACGACATGTGGACTGAAGCTTTCTTT	CASSYDMWTEAFF
-	-	TRBV7-9	13	TRBJ1-1	TGTGCCAGCAGCTTAAGGGAGGGCACTGAAGCTTTCTTT	CASSLREGTEAFF
-	-	TRBV12-3/TRBV12-4	13	TRBJ1-1	TGTGCCAGCAGTTTAGCGACATACACTGAAGCTTTCTTT	CASSLATYTEAFF
-	-	TRBV14	12	TRBJ1-3	TGTGCCTACAGGGACTCTGGAAACACCATATATTTT	CAYRDSGNTIYF
-	-	TRBV5-1	13	TRBJ2-7	TGCGCCAGCAGCTTGGAGGGGGGCTACGAGCAGTACTTC	CASSLEGGYEQYF
-	-	TRBV5-1	16	TRBJ2-2	TGCGCCAGCAGCTTGTTCGGGACGGGGAACACCGGGGAGCTGTTTTTT	CASSLFGTGNTGELFF
-	-	TRBV3-1/TRBV3-2	12	TRBJ2-3	TGTGCCAGCAGCCAAGTCAAAGATACGCAGTATTTT	CASSQVKDTQYF